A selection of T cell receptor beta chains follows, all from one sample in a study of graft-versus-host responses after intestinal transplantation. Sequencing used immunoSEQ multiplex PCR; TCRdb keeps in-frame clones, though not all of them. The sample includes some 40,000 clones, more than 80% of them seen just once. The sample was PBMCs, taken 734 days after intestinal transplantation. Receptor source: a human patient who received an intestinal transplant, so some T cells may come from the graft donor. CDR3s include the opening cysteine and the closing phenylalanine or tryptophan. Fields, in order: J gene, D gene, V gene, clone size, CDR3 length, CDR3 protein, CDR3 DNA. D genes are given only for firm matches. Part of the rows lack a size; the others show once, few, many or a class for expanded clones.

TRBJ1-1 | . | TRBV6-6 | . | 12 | CASSWGQLDAFF | TGTGCCAGCAGTTGGGGGCAGCTAGACGCTTTCTTT
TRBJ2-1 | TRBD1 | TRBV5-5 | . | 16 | CASSGDRGSRTELQFF | TGTGCCAGCAGCGGTGACAGGGGTAGTCGGACCGAACTACAGTTCTTC
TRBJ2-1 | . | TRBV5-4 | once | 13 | CASSLTPYNEQFF | TGTGCCAGCAGCTTGACGCCTTACAATGAGCAGTTCTTC
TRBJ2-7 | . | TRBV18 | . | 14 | CASSPEMGANEQYF | TGTGCCAGCTCACCAGAGATGGGGGCCAACGAGCAGTACTTC
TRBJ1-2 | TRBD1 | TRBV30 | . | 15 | CAWITPGQANYGYTF | TGTGCCTGGATTACCCCGGGACAGGCTAACTATGGCTACACCTTC
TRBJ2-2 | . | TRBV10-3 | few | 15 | CAISAATLGTGELFF | TGTGCCATCAGTGCCGCGACTCTAGGCACCGGGGAGCTGTTTTTT
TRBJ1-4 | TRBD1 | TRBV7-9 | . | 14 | CASRRQGGDEKLFF | TGTGCCAGCAGGCGACAGGGAGGAGATGAAAAACTGTTTTTT
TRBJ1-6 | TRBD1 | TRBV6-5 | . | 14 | CASSTTGDNSPLHF | TGTGCCAGCAGTACGACAGGGGATAATTCACCCCTCCACTTT
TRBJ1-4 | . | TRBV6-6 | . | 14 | CASRKGGEDEKLFF | TGTGCCAGCAGGAAAGGGGGGGAAGATGAAAAACTGTTTTTT
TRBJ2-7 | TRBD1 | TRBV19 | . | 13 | CASSPDRAYEQYF | TGTGCCAGTAGTCCCGACAGGGCCTACGAGCAGTACTTC